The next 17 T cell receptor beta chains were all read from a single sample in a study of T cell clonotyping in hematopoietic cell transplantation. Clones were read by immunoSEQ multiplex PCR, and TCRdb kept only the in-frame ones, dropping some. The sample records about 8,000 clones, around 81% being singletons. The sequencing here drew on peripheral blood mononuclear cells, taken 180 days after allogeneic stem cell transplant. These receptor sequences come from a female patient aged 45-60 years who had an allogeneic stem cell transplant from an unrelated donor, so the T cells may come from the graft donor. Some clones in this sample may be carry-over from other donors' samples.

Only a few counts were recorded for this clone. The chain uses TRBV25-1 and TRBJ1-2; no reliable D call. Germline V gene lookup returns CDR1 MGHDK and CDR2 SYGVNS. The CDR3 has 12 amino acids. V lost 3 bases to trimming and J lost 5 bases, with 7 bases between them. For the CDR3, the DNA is TGTGCCAGCAGTGAGCGGGTTTATGGCTACACCTTC. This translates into CASSERVYGYTF.

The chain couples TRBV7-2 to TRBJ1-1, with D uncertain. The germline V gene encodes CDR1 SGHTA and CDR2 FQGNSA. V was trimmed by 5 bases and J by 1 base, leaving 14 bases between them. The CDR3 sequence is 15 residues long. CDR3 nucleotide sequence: TGTGCCAGCAGCCCCGTGTTAGGTGGGAACACTGAAGCTTTCTTT. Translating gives CASSPVLGGNTEAFF. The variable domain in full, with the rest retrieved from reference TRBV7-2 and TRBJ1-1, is GAGVSQSPSNKVTEKGKDVELRCDPISGHTALYWYRQSLGQGLEFLIYFQGNSAPDKSGLPSDRFSAERTGGSVSTLTIQRTQQEDSAVYLCASSPVLGGNTEAFFGQGTRLTVV.

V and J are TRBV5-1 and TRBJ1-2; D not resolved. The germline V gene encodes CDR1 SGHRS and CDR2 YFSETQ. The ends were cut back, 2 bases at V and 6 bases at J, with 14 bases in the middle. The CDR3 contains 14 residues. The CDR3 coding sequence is TGCGCCAGCAGCTTCCGAGACGAGGGTGATGGCTACACCTTC. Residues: CASSFRDEGDGYTF.

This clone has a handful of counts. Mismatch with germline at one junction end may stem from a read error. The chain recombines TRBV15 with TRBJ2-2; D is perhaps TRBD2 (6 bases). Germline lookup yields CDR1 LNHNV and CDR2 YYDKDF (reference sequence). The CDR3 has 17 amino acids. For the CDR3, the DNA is TGTGCCACCAGCGGAGATACTAGCAATCCGAACACCGGGGAGCTGTTTTTT. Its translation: CATSGDTSNPNTGELFF.

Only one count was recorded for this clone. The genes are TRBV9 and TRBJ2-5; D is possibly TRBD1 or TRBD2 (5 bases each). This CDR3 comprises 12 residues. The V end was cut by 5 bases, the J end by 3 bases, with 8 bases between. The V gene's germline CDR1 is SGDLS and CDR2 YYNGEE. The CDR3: CASSRGEETQYF. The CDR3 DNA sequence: TGTGCCAGCAGTAGGGGAGAAGAGACCCAGTACTTC.

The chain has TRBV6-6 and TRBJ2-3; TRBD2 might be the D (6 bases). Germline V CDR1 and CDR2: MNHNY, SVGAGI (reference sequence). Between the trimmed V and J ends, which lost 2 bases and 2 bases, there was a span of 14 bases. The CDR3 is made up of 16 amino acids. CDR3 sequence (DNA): TGTGCCAGCAGTTACCAGGGCGGGAACTCCACAGATACGCAGTATTTT. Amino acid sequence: CASSYQGGNSTDTQYF.

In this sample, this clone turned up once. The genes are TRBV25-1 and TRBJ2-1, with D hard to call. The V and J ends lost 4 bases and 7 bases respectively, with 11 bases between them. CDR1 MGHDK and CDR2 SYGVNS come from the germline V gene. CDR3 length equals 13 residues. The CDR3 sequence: CASSGGRRNEQFF. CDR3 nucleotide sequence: TGTGCCAGCAGTGGGGGTAGGCGTAATGAGCAGTTCTTC.

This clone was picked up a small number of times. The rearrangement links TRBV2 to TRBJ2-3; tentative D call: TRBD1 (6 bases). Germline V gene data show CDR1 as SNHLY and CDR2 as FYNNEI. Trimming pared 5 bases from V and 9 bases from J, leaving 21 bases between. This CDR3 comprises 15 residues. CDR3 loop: CASSQDRIGGRTQYF. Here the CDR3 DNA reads TGTGCCAGCAGTCAAGACAGGATCGGCGGCCGGACGCAGTATTTT.

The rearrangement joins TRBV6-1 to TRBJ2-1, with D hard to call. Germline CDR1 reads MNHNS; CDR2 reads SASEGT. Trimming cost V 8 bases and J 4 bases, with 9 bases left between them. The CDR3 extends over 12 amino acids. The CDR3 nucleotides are TGTGCCAGCGGCAGTTATTACAATGAGCAGTTCTTC. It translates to CASGSYYNEQFF.

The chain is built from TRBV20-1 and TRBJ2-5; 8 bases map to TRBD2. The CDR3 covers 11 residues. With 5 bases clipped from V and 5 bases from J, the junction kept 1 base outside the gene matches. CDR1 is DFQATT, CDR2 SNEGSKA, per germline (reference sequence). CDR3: CSAPSGETQYF. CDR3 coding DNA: TGCAGTGCTCCTAGCGGGGAGACCCAGTACTTC.

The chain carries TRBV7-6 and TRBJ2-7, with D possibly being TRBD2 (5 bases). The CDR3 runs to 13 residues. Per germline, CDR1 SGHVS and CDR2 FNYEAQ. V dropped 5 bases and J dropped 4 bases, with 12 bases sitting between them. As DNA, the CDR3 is TGTGCCAGCAGCGGAGGTGAGGCGTACGAGCAGTACTTC. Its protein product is CASSGGEAYEQYF.

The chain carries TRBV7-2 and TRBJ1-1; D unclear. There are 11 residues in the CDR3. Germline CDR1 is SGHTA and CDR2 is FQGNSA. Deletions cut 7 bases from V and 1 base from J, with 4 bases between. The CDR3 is CASKENTEAFF. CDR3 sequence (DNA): TGTGCCAGCAAGGAGAACACTGAAGCTTTCTTT.

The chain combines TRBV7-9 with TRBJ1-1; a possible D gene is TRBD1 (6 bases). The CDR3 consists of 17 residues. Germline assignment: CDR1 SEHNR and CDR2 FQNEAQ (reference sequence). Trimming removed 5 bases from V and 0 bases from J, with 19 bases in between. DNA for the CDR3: TGTGCCAGCAGCCTACCACAGGGCCCCCGATTGAACACTGAAGCTTTCTTT. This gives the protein CASSLPQGPRLNTEAFF.

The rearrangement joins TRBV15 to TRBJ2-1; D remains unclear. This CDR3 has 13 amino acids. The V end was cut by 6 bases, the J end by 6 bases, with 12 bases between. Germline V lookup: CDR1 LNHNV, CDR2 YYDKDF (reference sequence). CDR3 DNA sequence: TGTGCCACCAGAGGTCCCGCCCGCAATGAGCAGTTCTTC. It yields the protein CATRGPARNEQFF.

Here the CDR3 reads CASSVVGAYEQYF. CDR3 nucleotides: TGTGCCAGCAGCGTAGTGGGGGCCTACGAGCAGTACTTC. This rearrangement joins TRBV9 to TRBJ2-7; D is possibly TRBD1 or TRBD2 (5 bases each). Germline V gene sequence: CDR1 SGDLS, CDR2 YYNGEE. The CDR3 runs to 13 residues. With 0 bases removed from V and 2 bases from J, the gap between germline ends came to 6 bases.

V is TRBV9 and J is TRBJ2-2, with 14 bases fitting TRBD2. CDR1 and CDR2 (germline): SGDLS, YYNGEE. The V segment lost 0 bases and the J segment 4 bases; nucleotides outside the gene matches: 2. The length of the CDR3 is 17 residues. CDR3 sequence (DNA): TGTGCCAGCAGCGTAGGAGGGACTAGCGGGAGCACCGGGGAGCTGTTTTTT. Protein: CASSVGGTSGSTGELFF.

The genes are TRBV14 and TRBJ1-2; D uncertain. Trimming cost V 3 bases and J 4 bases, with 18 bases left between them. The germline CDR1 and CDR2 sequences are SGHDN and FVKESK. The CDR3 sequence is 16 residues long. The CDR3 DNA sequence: TGTGCCAGCAGCCAGTATGGTGCTAGCCTTTTCTATGGCTACACCTTC. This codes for CASSQYGASLFYGYTF.